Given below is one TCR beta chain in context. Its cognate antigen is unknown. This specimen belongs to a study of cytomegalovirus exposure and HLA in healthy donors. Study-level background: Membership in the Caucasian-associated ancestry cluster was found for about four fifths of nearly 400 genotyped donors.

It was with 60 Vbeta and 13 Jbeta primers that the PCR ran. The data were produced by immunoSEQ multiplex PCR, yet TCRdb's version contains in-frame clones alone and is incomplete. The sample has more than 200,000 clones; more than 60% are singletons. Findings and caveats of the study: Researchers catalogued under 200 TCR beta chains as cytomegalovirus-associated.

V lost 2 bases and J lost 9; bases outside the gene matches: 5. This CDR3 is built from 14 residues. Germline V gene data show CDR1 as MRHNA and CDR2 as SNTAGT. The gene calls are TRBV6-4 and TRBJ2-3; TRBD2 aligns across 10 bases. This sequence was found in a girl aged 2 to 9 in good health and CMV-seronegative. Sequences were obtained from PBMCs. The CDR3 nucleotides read TGTGCCAGCAGTGACAGCGGGGGGGGCAGGACGCAGTATTTT. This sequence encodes CASSDSGGGRTQYF.